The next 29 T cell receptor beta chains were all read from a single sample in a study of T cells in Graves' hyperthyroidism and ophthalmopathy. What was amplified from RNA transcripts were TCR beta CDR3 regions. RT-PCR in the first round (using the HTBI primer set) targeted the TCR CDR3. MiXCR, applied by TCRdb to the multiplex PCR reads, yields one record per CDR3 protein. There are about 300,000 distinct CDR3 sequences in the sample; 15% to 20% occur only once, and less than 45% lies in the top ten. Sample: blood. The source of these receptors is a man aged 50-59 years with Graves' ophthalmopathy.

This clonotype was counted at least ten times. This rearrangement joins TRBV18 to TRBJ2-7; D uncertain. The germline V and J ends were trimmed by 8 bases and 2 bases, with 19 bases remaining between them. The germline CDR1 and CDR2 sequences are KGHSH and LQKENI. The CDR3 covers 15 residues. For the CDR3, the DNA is TGTGCCAGCCCCCCGGAGACTTCAGCGACCTACGAGCAGTACTTC. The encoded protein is CASPPETSATYEQYF.

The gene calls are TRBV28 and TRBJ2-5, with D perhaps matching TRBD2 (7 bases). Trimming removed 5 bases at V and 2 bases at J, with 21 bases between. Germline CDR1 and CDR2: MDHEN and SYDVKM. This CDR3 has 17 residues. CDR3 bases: TGTGCCAGCAGTCGGGGGGCTAGCGGAGACCGACAAGAGACCCAGTACTTC. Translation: CASSRGASGDRQETQYF.

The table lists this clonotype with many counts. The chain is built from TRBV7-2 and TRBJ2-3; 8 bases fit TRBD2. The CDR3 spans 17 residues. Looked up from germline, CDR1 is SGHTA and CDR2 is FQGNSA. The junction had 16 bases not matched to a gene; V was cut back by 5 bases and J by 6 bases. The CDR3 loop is CASSLSLGRAVSDTQYF. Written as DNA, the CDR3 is TGTGCCAGCAGCCTCTCCCTCGGGAGGGCCGTATCGGATACGCAGTATTTT.

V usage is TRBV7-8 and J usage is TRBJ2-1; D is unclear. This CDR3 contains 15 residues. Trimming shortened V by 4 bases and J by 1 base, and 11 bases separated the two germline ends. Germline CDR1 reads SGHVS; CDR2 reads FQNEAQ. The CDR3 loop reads CASSSYTGSYNEQFF. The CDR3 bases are TGTGCCAGCAGCTCCTACACTGGGTCCTACAATGAGCAGTTCTTC.

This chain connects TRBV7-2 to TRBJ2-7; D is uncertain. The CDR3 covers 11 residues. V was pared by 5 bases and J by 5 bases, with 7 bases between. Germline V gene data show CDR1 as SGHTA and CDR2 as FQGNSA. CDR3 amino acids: CASSTDHEQYF. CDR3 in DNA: TGTGCCAGCAGCACGGACCACGAGCAGTACTTC.

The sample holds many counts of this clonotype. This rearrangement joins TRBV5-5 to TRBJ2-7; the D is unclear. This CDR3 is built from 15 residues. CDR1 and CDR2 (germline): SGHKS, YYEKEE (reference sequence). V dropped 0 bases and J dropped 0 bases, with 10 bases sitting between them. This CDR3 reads CASSLGATNSYEQYF. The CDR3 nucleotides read TGTGCCAGCAGCTTGGGGGCTACAAACTCCTACGAGCAGTACTTC.

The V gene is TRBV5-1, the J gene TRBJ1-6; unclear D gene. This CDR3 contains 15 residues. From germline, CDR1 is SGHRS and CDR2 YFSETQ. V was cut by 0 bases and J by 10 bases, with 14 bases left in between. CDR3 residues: CASSLEGSTNSPLHF. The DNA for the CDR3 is TGCGCCAGCAGCTTGGAGGGCAGCACTAACTCACCCCTCCACTTT. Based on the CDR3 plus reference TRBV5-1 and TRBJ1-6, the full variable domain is KAGVTQTPRYLIKTRGQQVTLSCSPISGHRSVSWYQQTPGQGLQFLFEYFSETQRNKGNFPGRFSGRQFSNSRSEMNVSTLELGDSALYLCASSLEGSTNSPLHFGNGTRLTVT.

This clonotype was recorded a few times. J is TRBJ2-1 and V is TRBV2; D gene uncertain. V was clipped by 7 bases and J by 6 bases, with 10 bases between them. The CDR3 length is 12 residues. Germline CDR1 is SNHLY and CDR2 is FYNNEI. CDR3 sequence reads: CASTTPSNEQFF. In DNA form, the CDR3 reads TGTGCCAGCACTACACCGTCCAATGAGCAGTTCTTC.

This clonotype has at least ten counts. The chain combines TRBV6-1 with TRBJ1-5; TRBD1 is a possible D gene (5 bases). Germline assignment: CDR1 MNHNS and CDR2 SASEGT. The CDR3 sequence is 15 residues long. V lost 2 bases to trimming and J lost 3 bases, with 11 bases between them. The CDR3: CASSEITGYNQPQHF. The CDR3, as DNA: TGTGCCAGCAGTGAAATTACAGGATACAATCAGCCCCAGCATTTT.

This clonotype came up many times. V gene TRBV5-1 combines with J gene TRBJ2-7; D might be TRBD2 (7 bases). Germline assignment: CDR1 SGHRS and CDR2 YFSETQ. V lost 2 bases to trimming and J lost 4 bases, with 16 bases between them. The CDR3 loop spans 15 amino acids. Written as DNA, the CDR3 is TGCGCCAGCAGCTTTGGAATGAGCGGGACATACGAGCAGTACTTC. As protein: CASSFGMSGTYEQYF. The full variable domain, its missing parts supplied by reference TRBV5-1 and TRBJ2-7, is KAGVTQTPRYLIKTRGQQVTLSCSPISGHRSVSWYQQTPGQGLQFLFEYFSETQRNKGNFPGRFSGRQFSNSRSEMNVSTLELGDSALYLCASSFGMSGTYEQYFGPGTRLTVT.

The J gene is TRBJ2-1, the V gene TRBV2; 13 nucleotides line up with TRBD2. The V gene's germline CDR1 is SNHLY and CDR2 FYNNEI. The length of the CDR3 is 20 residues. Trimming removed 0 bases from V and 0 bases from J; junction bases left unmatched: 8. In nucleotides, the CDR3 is TGTGCCAGCAGTGAAGCGGCACTAGCGGGAGGGCGGAGCTCCTACAATGAGCAGTTCTTC. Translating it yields CASSEAALAGGRSSYNEQFF.

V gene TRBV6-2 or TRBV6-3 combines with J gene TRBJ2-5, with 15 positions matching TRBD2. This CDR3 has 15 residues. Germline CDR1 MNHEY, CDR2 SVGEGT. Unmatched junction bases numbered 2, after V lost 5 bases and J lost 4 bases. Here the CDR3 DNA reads TGTGCCAGCAGTGGACTAGCGGGAGGGGGAGAGACCCAGTACTTC. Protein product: CASSGLAGGGETQYF.

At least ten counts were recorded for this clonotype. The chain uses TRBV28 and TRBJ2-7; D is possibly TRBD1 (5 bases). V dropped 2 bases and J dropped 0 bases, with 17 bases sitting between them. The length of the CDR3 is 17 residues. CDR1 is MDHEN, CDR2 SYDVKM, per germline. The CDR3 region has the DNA TGTGCCAGCAGTTTACCCCTCTCAGGGCTAAGCTCCTACGAGCAGTACTTC. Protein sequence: CASSLPLSGLSSYEQYF.

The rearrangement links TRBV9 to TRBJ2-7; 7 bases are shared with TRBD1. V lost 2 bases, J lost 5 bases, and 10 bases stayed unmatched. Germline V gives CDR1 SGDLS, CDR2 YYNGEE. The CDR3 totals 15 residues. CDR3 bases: TGTGCCAGCAGCGTCTCAGGGGGTGAATGGGACGAGCAGTACTTC. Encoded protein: CASSVSGGEWDEQYF.

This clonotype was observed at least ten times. The DNA for the CDR3 is TGCAGTCCTTCATGGGAGGGGGTCGAGCAGTACTTC. As protein: CSPSWEGVEQYF. The J gene is TRBJ2-7, the V gene TRBV20-1, with D possibly TRBD2 on 7 matching bases. V was clipped by 8 bases and J by 6 bases, with 17 bases between them. Germline V lookup: CDR1 DFQATT, CDR2 SNEGSKA (reference sequence). This CDR3 region has 12 residues.

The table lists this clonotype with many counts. As DNA, the CDR3 is TGTGCCAGCAGCTTGCTAACCGGGACTAGCGGGAGGTCATCGACAGATACGCAGTATTTT. Amino acid sequence: CASSLLTGTSGRSSTDTQYF. The chain couples TRBV5-6 to TRBJ2-3; 15 positions match TRBD2. After removal of 1 base from V and 3 bases from J, the junction contained 12 bases not matched to a gene. The germline CDR1 and CDR2 sequences are SGHDT and YYEEEE. This CDR3 has 20 residues. The full variable domain, rest sourced from reference TRBV5-6 and TRBJ2-3, is DAGVTQSPTHLIKTRGQQVTLRCSPKSGHDTVSWYQQALGQGPQFIFQYYEEEERQRGNFPDRFSGHQFPNYSSELNVNALLLGDSALYLCASSLLTGTSGRSSTDTQYFGPGTRLTVL.

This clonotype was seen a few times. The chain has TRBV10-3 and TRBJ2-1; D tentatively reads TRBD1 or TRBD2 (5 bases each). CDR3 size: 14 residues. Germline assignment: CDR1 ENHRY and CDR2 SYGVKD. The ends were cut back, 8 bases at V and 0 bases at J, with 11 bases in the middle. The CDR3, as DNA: TGTGCCATCTCCCGGGGCGGCTCCTACAATGAGCAGTTCTTC. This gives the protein CAISRGGSYNEQFF.

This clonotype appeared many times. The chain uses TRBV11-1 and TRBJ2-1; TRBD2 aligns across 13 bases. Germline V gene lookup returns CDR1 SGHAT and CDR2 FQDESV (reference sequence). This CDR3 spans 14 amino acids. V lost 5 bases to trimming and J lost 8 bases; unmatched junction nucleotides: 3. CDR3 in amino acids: CASSRGLAGDEQFF. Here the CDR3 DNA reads TGTGCCAGCAGCCGTGGACTAGCGGGAGATGAGCAGTTCTTC.

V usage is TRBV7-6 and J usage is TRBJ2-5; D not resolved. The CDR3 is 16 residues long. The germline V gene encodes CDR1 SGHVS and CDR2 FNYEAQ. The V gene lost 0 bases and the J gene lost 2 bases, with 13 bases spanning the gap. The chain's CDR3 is CASSLAVSPRQETQYF. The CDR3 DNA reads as TGTGCCAGCAGCTTAGCCGTTTCCCCCCGTCAAGAGACCCAGTACTTC.

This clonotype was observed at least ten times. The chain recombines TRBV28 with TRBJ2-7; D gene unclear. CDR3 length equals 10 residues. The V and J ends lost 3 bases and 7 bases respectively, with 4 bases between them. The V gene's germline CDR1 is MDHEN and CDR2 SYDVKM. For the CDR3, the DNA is TGTGCCAGCAGTTTGAATGAGCAGTACTTC. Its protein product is CASSLNEQYF. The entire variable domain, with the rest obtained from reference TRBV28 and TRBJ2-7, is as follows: DVKVTQSSRYLVKRTGEKVFLECVQDMDHENMFWYRQDPGLGLRLIYFSYDVKMKEKGDIPEGYSVSREKKERFSLILESASTNQTSMYLCASSLNEQYFGPGTRLTVT.

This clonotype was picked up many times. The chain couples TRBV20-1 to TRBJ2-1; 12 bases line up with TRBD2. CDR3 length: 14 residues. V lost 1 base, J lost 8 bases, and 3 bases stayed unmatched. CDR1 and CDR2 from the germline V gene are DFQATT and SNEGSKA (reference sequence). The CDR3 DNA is TGCAGTGCTAGAGGACTAGCGGGAGACTATGAGCAGTTCTTC. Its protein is CSARGLAGDYEQFF.

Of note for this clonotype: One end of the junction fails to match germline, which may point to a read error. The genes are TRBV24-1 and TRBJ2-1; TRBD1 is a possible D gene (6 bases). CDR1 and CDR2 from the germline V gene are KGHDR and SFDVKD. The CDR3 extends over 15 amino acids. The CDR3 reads CVTSDPIKQGNEQFF. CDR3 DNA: TGTGTCACCAGTGATCCCATTAAACAGGGCAATGAGCAGTTCTTC.

The CDR3 DNA follows: TGTGCCAGCAGCCAAGTCCAGGGGGTGGGCGAGCAGTTCTTC. Translating it yields CASSQVQGVGEQFF. The J gene is TRBJ2-1, the V gene TRBV14, with 7 bases matching TRBD1. The germline gives CDR1 SGHDN, CDR2 FVKESK. J was trimmed by 10 bases and V by 1 base; bases with no gene match: 7. The CDR3 has 14 amino acids.

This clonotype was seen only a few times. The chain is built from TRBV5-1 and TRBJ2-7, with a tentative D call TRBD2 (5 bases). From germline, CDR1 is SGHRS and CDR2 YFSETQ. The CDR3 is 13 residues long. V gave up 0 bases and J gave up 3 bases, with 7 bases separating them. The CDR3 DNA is TGCGCCAGCAGCTTGGGGGGAGACTACGAGCAGTACTTC. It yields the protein CASSLGGDYEQYF.

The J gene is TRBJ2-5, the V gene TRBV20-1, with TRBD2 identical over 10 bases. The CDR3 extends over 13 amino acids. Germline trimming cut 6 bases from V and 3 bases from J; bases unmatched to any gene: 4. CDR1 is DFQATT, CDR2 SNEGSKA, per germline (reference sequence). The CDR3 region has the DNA TGCAGTGCCATACTAGCGGGGAAAGAGACCCAGTACTTC. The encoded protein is CSAILAGKETQYF.

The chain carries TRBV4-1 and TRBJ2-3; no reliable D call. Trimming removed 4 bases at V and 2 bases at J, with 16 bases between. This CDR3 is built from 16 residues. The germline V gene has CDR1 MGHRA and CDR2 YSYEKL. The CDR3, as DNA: TGCGCCAGCAGCCTCAGGTGGAGTTCGAACACAGATACGCAGTATTTT. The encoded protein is CASSLRWSSNTDTQYF.

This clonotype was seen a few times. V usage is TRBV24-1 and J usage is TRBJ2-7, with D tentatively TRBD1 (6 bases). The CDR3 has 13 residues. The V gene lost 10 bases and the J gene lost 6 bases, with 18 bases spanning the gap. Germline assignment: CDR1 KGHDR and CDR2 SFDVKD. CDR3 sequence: CATSGTSLGEQYF. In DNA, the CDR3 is TGTGCCACTTCTGGGACATCCCTCGGCGAGCAGTACTTC.

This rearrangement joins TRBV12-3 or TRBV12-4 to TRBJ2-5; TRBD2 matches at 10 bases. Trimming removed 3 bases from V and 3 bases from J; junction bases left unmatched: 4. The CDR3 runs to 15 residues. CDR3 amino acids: CASSLGTSAKETQYF. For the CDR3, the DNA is TGTGCCAGCAGTTTGGGGACTAGCGCCAAAGAGACCCAGTACTTC.

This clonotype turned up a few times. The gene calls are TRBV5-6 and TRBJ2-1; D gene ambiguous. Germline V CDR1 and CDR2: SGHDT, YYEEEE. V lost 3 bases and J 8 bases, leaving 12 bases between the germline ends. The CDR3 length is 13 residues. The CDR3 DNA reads TGTGCCAGCAGCTCCTTGCTCGACCATGAGCAGTTCTTC. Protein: CASSSLLDHEQFF. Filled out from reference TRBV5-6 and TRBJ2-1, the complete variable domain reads DAGVTQSPTHLIKTRGQQVTLRCSPKSGHDTVSWYQQALGQGPQFIFQYYEEEERQRGNFPDRFSGHQFPNYSSELNVNALLLGDSALYLCASSSLLDHEQFFGPGTRLTVL.